Listed below are T cell receptor beta chains from one sample, sequenced in a study of HIV-infected children after antiretroviral therapy interruption. One entry per CDR3 protein results from TCRdb running MiXCR on the 3' RACE reads. The data contain approximately 89,000 distinct CDR3 sequences, about 7.2% of them singletons. Sequencing was performed on CD45RA+ CD4+ T cells from PBMCs, pooled from several time points, taken from a donor given antiretroviral therapy, either interrupted or continuous. These receptor sequences come from a pool of human donors with HIV. CDR3s include the opening cysteine and the closing phenylalanine or tryptophan. The D gene is left open where the match is weak. Some rows have no size entry. The others give once, few or many, or a class for an expanded clone.

d_call	v_call	j_call	clone_size	cdr3_nt	cdr3_aa
NA	TRBV9	TRBJ2-1	few	TGTGCCAGCAGCGTCGAGGGTTCCTACAATGAGCAGTTCTTC	CASSVEGSYNEQFF
NA	TRBV5-1	TRBJ2-7	many	TGTCTCCCCTACGAGCAGTACTTC	CLPYEQYF
TRBD1	TRBV24-1	TRBJ2-2	many	TGTGCCACCAGTGAGCTCGGGACAGGGGCCGGGGAGCTGTTTTTT	CATSELGTGAGELFF
NA	TRBV6-6	TRBJ1-5	many	TGTGCCAGCAGCAGACAGAAAAATCAGCCCCAGCATTTT	CASSRQKNQPQHF
NA	TRBV19	TRBJ2-1	many	TGTGCCAGTAGGACGATCGGGGAGCAGTTCTTC	CASRTIGEQFF
TRBD2	TRBV12-3/TRBV12-4	TRBJ2-1	many	TGTGCCAGCAGTTTGGGACTAGCGGGCGAGCAGTTCTTC	CASSLGLAGEQFF
NA	TRBV9	TRBJ2-3	NA	TGTGCCAGCAGCGTAAATACTAGAACAGATACGCAGTATTTT	CASSVNTRTDTQYF
NA	TRBV24-1	TRBJ2-3	many	TGTGCCACCAGTGATTCCGTGTACATCCGAGATACGCAGTATTTT	CATSDSVYIRDTQYF
NA	TRBV20-1	TRBJ1-3	many	TGCAGTGTTAGGCGTCAGGGAAACACCATATATTTT	CSVRRQGNTIYF
TRBD2	TRBV24-1	TRBJ2-3	many	TGTGCCACCAGCAAGGGCGTAGCGGGGCGCACAGATACGCAGTATTTT	CATSKGVAGRTDTQYF
NA	TRBV23-1	TRBJ2-3	NA	TGCGCCAGCAGTCAACCGGACTTGCGGGATAATAAATATACGCAGTATTTT	CASSQPDLRDNKYTQYF
NA	TRBV20-1	TRBJ1-2	many	TGCAGTGCTTACAGGGACGGCTACACCTTC	CSAYRDGYTF
TRBD1	TRBV5-1	TRBJ2-7	NA	TGCGCCAGCAGCTTGTCAGGGACAGGACGCGAGGAGCAGTACTTC	CASSLSGTGREEQYF
NA	TRBV29-1	TRBJ2-1	many	TGCAGCGTGAACTCAGGGAATTTC	CSVNSGNF
NA	TRBV5-6	TRBJ1-5	many	TGTGCCAGCAGCGAGACAGGCCTTCATCAGCCCCAGCATTTT	CASSETGLHQPQHF
TRBD1	TRBV3-1	TRBJ2-7	many	TGTGCCAGCAGCCAAGAGGGACAGTTAATTCCTCTCGACGAGCAGTACTTC	CASSQEGQLIPLDEQYF
NA	TRBV12-3/TRBV12-4	TRBJ1-1	many	TGTGCCAGCGCCAAAGGACGTAACACTGAAGCTTTCTTT	CASAKGRNTEAFF
NA	TRBV11-2	TRBJ2-7	few	TGTGCCAGCAGCGCATTGTCCCGGCAACGGTCCGAGCAGTACTTC	CASSALSRQRSEQYF
NA	TRBV28	TRBJ2-1	few	TGTGCCAGCAGCATAGACAATGAGCAGTTCTTC	CASSIDNEQFF
NA	TRBV29-1	TRBJ1-1	medium-sized	TGCAGCGTCGAACCCCGACAGACTGAAGCTTTCTTT	CSVEPRQTEAFF
NA	TRBV19	TRBJ1-5	many	TGTGCCAGTAGTGCCAGAGTTGAAGGGCCCCAGCATTTT	CASSARVEGPQHF
NA	TRBV6-5	TRBJ1-1	many	TGTGCCAGCAGTACCCTCTCCAGGGTGGCCACTGAAGCTTTCTTT	CASSTLSRVATEAFF
TRBD1	TRBV6-1	TRBJ2-7	NA	TGTGCCAGCAGTGAATATTTTGGAGGACAGGTCCACGAGCAGTACTTC	CASSEYFGGQVHEQYF
TRBD2	TRBV5-1	TRBJ2-5	many	TGCGCCAGCAGCTCGGGCCGACTAGCGGGGCAAGAGACCCAGTACTTC	CASSSGRLAGQETQYF
TRBD2	TRBV4-2	TRBJ2-2	many	TGTGCCAGCAGCCAAGAGTGGAGGCCGGGACTAGCGAGACTCACCTCGAACACCGGGGAGCTGTTTTTT	CASSQEWRPGLARLTSNTGELFF
TRBD2	TRBV12-3/TRBV12-4	TRBJ2-1	many	TGTGCCAGCAGTCCCCTAGCGGGAGACAGCAATGAGCAGTTCTTC	CASSPLAGDSNEQFF
TRBD2	TRBV7-2	TRBJ2-7	many	TGTGCCAGCAGCTTTGCGGCTAGCGGGATCCGCGAGCAGTACTTC	CASSFAASGIREQYF